The rows below give T cell receptor beta chains drawn from one sample of a study of T cell repertoires in cytomegalovirus infection. TCRdb called the reads again in MiXCR, with one record for every CDR3 protein. The profile shows 400,000 to 600,000 distinct CDR3 sequences, roughly 46% of them singletons. Their recognized antigens are unknown. The material was cultured PBMCs, obtained from culture after CMV antigen stimulation. The source is a human donor in good health (CMV status not recorded). Some clones in this sample may be carry-over from other donors' samples. The CDR3 runs from the conserved cysteine through the conserved F or W. A D gene is named only where the DNA matches it firmly. Clone size is shown for a subset of rows, as once, few, many or a class of expanded clone.

V: TRBV12-3/TRBV12-4
J: TRBJ2-1
size: NA
D: TRBD2
CDR3: CASSYPRLASLNEQFF
DNA: TGTGCCAGCAGTTACCCAAGACTAGCGAGTCTAAATGAGCAGTTCTTC

V: TRBV2
J: TRBJ2-3
size: NA
D: NA
CDR3: CAGHTGTTDTQYF
DNA: TGTGCCGGACATACCGGGACCACAGATACGCAGTATTTT

V: TRBV6-2/TRBV6-3
J: TRBJ1-1
size: NA
D: TRBD1
CDR3: CASSSVPGRTGGTEAFF
DNA: TGTGCCAGCAGTTCGGTCCCCGGTCGGACAGGGGGCACTGAAGCTTTCTTT

V: TRBV6-5
J: TRBJ1-6
size: NA
D: TRBD1
CDR3: CASSRGTDNSPLHF
DNA: TGTGCCAGCAGCCGCGGGACAGATAATTCACCCCTCCACTTT

V: TRBV12-5
J: TRBJ2-5
size: few
D: TRBD1
CDR3: CASGPSTGTETQYF
DNA: TGTGCTAGTGGTCCTTCGACAGGGACCGAGACCCAGTACTTC

V: TRBV19
J: TRBJ2-1
size: NA
D: NA
CDR3: CASSSGQTGPNNEQFF
DNA: TGTGCCAGTAGTTCTGGACAGACAGGACCCAACAATGAGCAGTTCTTC

V: TRBV20-1
J: TRBJ2-2
size: NA
D: TRBD1
CDR3: CSAWTGLPGELFF
DNA: TGCAGTGCCTGGACAGGGCTTCCCGGGGAGCTGTTTTTT

V: TRBV12-3/TRBV12-4
J: TRBJ2-3
size: few
D: NA
CDR3: CASRVQGAGTDTQYF
DNA: TGTGCCAGCAGAGTACAGGGTGCTGGCACAGATACGCAGTATTTT

V: TRBV24-1
J: TRBJ2-1
size: few
D: TRBD2
CDR3: CATSDPSTSGSEQFF
DNA: TGTGCCACCAGTGATCCATCTACTAGCGGGTCGGAGCAGTTCTTC

V: TRBV7-2
J: TRBJ2-7
size: NA
D: NA
CDR3: CASRPGGPDTMQYF
DNA: TGTGCCAGCCGTCCGGGCGGGCCAGATACGATGCAGTACTTC

V: TRBV4-1
J: TRBJ2-3
size: once
D: NA
CDR3: CASSQDRGGGTQYF
DNA: TGCGCCAGCAGCCAAGATCGAGGGGGAGGTACGCAGTATTTT

V: TRBV12-3/TRBV12-4
J: TRBJ2-6
size: few
D: TRBD1
CDR3: CASSPPGGSSGANVLTF
DNA: TGTGCCAGCAGCCCCCCAGGGGGAAGCTCTGGGGCCAACGTCCTGACTTTC

V: TRBV4-3
J: TRBJ1-2
size: few
D: NA
CDR3: CASSYQGMGGYTF
DNA: TGCGCCAGCAGCTATCAGGGTATGGGTGGCTACACCTTC

V: TRBV12-3/TRBV12-4
J: TRBJ2-1
size: NA
D: NA
CDR3: CASRPSTGDNYNEQFF
DNA: TGTGCCAGCAGACCTTCTACGGGAGACAACTACAATGAGCAGTTCTTC

V: TRBV11-2
J: TRBJ2-2
size: NA
D: NA
CDR3: CASSLTSSYYTGELFF
DNA: TGTGCCAGCAGCTTAACCAGCAGCTATTACACCGGGGAGCTGTTTTTT

V: TRBV20-1
J: TRBJ2-7
size: NA
D: NA
CDR3: CSARGNGGPPYEQYF
DNA: TGCAGTGCTAGAGGAAACGGGGGCCCCCCCTACGAGCAGTACTTC

V: TRBV12-3/TRBV12-4
J: TRBJ1-4
size: NA
D: NA
CDR3: CASSSATANEKLFF
DNA: TGTGCCAGCAGTTCCGCGACCGCCAATGAAAAACTGTTTTTT

V: TRBV10-2
J: TRBJ1-1
size: NA
D: NA
CDR3: CASSPGTENTEAFF
DNA: TGCGCCAGCAGCCCCGGGACGGAGAACACTGAAGCTTTCTTT

V: TRBV7-2
J: TRBJ2-1
size: few
D: TRBD1
CDR3: CASSPWTGGSYNEQFF
DNA: TGTGCCAGCAGCCCATGGACAGGGGGCTCCTACAATGAGCAGTTCTTC

V: TRBV15
J: TRBJ1-1
size: few
D: NA
CDR3: CATSRDGNTEAFF
DNA: TGTGCCACCAGCAGAGATGGGAACACTGAAGCTTTCTTT

V: TRBV5-5
J: TRBJ2-3
size: NA
D: TRBD2
CDR3: CASSSSGSRTDTQYF
DNA: TGTGCCAGCAGCTCTAGCGGGAGTCGGACAGATACGCAGTATTTT

V: TRBV12-3/TRBV12-4
J: TRBJ2-2
size: NA
D: NA
CDR3: CASIDLLGPWELFF
DNA: TGTGCCAGCATCGACTTATTGGGTCCGTGGGAGCTGTTTTTT

V: TRBV7-6
J: TRBJ2-3
size: once
D: NA
CDR3: CASSLAPPGVTDTQYF
DNA: TGTGCCAGCAGCTTAGCCCCCCCCGGGGTGACAGATACGCAGTATTTT

V: TRBV12-3/TRBV12-4
J: TRBJ2-1
size: few
D: NA
CDR3: CASRHSGLLRNEQFF
DNA: TGTGCCAGCAGGCATTCGGGACTCCTTAGGAATGAGCAGTTCTTC

V: TRBV15
J: TRBJ1-3
size: NA
D: NA
CDR3: CATSRDRRSPSGNTIYF
DNA: TGTGCCACCAGCAGAGATCGACGGTCGCCCTCTGGAAACACCATATATTTT

V: TRBV7-9
J: TRBJ1-1
size: NA
D: NA
CDR3: CASSTRVEKAFF
DNA: TGTGCCAGCAGCACGAGGGTGGAAAAAGCTTTCTTT

V: TRBV6-2/TRBV6-3
J: TRBJ1-2
size: NA
D: NA
CDR3: CASSSSRDYGYTF
DNA: TGTGCCAGCAGTTCGAGCAGGGACTATGGCTACACCTTC

V: TRBV20-1
J: TRBJ2-7
size: NA
D: TRBD2
CDR3: CSAPGTSGTYEQYF
DNA: TGCAGTGCTCCCGGGACTAGCGGCACCTACGAGCAGTACTTC

V: TRBV20-1
J: TRBJ1-6
size: NA
D: NA
CDR3: CSARQAVDSPLHF
DNA: TGCAGTGCGAGACAGGCCGTCGATTCACCCCTCCACTTT

V: TRBV12-3/TRBV12-4
J: TRBJ2-1
size: many
D: NA
CDR3: CASSLVSSYNEQFF
DNA: TGTGCCAGCAGCTTGGTTAGCTCCTACAATGAGCAGTTCTTC

V: TRBV5-4
J: TRBJ1-6
size: NA
D: NA
CDR3: CASSLAGTNSPLHF
DNA: TGTGCCAGCAGCTTGGCCGGGACCAATTCACCCCTCCACTTT

V: TRBV11-2
J: TRBJ2-1
size: NA
D: NA
CDR3: CASSLMLSSYNEQFF
DNA: TGTGCCAGCAGCTTAATGCTCAGCTCCTACAATGAGCAGTTCTTC

V: TRBV7-6
J: TRBJ2-2
size: few
D: NA
CDR3: CASSLWGRRNTGELFF
DNA: TGTGCCAGCAGCTTATGGGGCAGGAGGAACACCGGGGAGCTGTTTTTT

V: TRBV19
J: TRBJ1-2
size: few
D: NA
CDR3: CASSIYRATGYTF
DNA: TGTGCCAGTAGTATTTACCGCGCAACAGGCTACACCTTC

V: TRBV7-8
J: TRBJ2-7
size: NA
D: NA
CDR3: CASRTDSSYEQYF
DNA: TGTGCCAGCAGAACGGACAGCTCCTACGAGCAGTACTTC

V: TRBV2
J: TRBJ2-1
size: few
D: NA
CDR3: CASSEELEEQFF
DNA: TGTGCCAGCAGTGAAGAACTTGAAGAGCAGTTCTTC

V: TRBV11-2
J: TRBJ2-1
size: few
D: NA
CDR3: CASSLKRGQFF
DNA: TGTGCCAGCAGCTTAAAGAGGGGGCAGTTCTTC

V: TRBV19
J: TRBJ2-3
size: NA
D: NA
CDR3: CASSIGAATDTQYF
DNA: TGTGCCAGTAGTATAGGGGCTGCCACAGATACGCAGTATTTT

V: TRBV10-3
J: TRBJ2-5
size: few
D: NA
CDR3: CAISENRDQETQYF
DNA: TGTGCCATCAGTGAGAACAGGGACCAAGAGACCCAGTACTTC